Sequencing of this T cell receptor (beta chain) was carried out in a study of T cell repertoires in cytomegalovirus infection. Overall study: Evidence of both CMV infection and a matching HLA type came from public TCR beta signatures.

One entry per CDR3 protein results from TCRdb running MiXCR on the reads. The sample contains approximately 320,000 distinct CDR3 sequences, 8% to 9.5% of which appear only once. Notes on the study in general: The study identified carriers of CMV plus the relevant HLA from cumulative public TCR beta family frequency. HLA-C-restricted CMV-specific TCR beta clonotypes prevailed in the ex vivo response.

This clonotype showed up just a few times. Its antigen is unidentified. Germline V CDR1 and CDR2: MNHNS, SASEGT. CDR3 length: 14 amino acids. With 7 bases clipped from V and 7 bases from J, the junction kept 5 bases outside the gene matches. The sequence was collected from a human donor in good health (CMV status not recorded). Some clones in this sample may be carry-over from other donors' samples. What was sequenced was PBMCs. V usage is TRBV6-1 and J usage is TRBJ2-1; 12 bases agree with TRBD2. The CDR3 sequence: CASKLAGGKNEQFF. In DNA form, the CDR3 reads TGTGCCAGCAAACTAGCGGGAGGAAAGAATGAGCAGTTCTTC.